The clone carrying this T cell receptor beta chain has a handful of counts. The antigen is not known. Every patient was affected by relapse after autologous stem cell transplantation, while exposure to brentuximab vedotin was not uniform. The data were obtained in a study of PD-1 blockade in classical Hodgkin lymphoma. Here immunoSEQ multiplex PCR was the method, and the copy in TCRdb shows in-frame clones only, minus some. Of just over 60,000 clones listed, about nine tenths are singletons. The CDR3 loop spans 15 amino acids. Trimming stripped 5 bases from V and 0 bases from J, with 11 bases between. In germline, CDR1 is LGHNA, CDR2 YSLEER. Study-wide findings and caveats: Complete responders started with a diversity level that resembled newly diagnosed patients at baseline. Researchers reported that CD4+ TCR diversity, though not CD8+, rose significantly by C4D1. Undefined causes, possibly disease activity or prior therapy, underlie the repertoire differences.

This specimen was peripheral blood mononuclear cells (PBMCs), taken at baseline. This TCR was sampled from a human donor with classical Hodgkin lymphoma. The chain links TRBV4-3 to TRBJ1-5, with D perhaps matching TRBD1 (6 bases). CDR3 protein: CASSWTADSNQPQHF. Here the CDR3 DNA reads TGCGCCAGCAGCTGGACAGCCGATAGCAATCAGCCCCAGCATTTT.